This T cell receptor (beta chain) stems from a study of cytomegalovirus exposure and HLA in healthy donors. Study in general: Earlier, about 180 million T cells were analyzed, and approximately 110 million unique TCR beta sequences were found among them. Study-level findings and limits: The study recorded 150 to 200 TCR beta chains that were cytomegalovirus-associated. The Asian-associated ancestry cluster reportedly had fewer N-insertions than the roughly 670-donor mean in a later analysis. A later analysis showed that HLA-associated TCR beta chains had undergone more clonal expansion than equally common others.

With 60 Vbeta and 13 Jbeta primers, the PCR was carried out. Libraries were prepared by immunoSEQ multiplex PCR; TCRdb keeps only in-frame clonotypes and omits some of them. This table holds approximately 160,000 clones, roughly 80% found once. With regard to this clone: As yet, its antigen is unknown.

The CDR3 has 12 amino acids. From germline, CDR1 is SGHRS and CDR2 YFSETQ. Between the trimmed V and J ends, which lost 3 bases and 5 bases, there was a span of 6 bases. The sequenced material came from PBMCs. This clonotype was obtained from a human donor in good health. The chain carries TRBV5-1 and TRBJ2-1; D gene ambiguous. CDR3 amino acids: CASSSYNNEQFF. The CDR3 DNA reads TGCGCCAGCAGCTCATACAACAATGAGCAGTTCTTC.